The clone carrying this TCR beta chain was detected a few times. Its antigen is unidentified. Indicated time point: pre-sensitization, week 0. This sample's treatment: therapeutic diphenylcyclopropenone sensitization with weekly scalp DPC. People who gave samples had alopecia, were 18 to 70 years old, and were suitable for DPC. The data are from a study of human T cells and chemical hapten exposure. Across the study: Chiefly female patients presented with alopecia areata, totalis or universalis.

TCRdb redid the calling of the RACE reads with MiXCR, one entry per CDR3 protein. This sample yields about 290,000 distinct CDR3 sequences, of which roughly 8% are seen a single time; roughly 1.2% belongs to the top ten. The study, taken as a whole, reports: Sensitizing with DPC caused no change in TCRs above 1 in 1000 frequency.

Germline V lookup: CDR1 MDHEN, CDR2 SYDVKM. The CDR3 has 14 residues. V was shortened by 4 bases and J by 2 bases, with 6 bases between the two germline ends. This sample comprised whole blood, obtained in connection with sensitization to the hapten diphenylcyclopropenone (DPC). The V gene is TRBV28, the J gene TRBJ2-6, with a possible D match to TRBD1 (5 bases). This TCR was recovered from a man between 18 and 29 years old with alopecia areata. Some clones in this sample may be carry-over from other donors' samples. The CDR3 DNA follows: TGTGCCAGCAGTTCAGGGACTGGGGCCAACGTCCTGACTTTC. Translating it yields CASSSGTGANVLTF.